This T cell receptor (beta chain) was sequenced in a study of CD8+CD57+ T cells in acquired aplastic anemia. Germline CDR1 is SGHVS and CDR2 is FQNEAQ. V lost 0 bases and J lost 1, with 19 bases in between. This CDR3 is built from 18 residues. Profiles of TCR beta VDJ and CDR3 were generated from a genomic DNA template. TCRdb ran MiXCR on the reads and lists one entry per CDR3 protein. The sample holds 270,000 or so distinct CDR3 sequences; 82% are singletons and the top ten take roughly two fifths. Patients picked for sequencing had shown CD8+CD57+ cell expansion detected by flow cytometry. Sequenced input: sorted CD4+, CD8+, or CD8+CD57+ T cells (not recorded which) from PBMCs. This sequence joins TRBV7-8 and TRBJ2-7, with D possibly being TRBD2 (6 bases). The sequence was collected from a human donor with aplastic anemia. The CDR3 DNA sequence: TGTGCCAGCAGCTTAGCGGGAGGTGGCGATACCCTTTCCTACGAGCAGTACGTC. It translates to CASSLAGGGDTLSYEQYV.